The rows below give T cell receptor beta chains drawn from one sample of a study of shared clonotypes between healthy human individuals. TCRdb's copy holds only in-frame clones and misses some; the assay was immunoSEQ multiplex PCR. The sample holds roughly 2.5 million clones; over 85% are singletons and the top ten take around 0.14%. The source material was naive CD4+ T cells sorted from blood. These receptors originate from a man aged 18 to 29 in good health. The CDR3 runs from the conserved cysteine through the conserved F or W. D genes are given only for firm matches. Clone size appears in some rows only: once, few, many, or a class for an expanded clone.

>once|17|TRBV5-5|TRBJ1-5|.
CASSLELTGSYNQPQHF
TGTGCCAGCAGCTTGGAGTTGACAGGCTCGTACAATCAGCCCCAGCATTTT
>.|14|TRBV5-4|TRBJ1-1|.
CASSLAVWDTEAFF
TGTGCCAGCAGCTTGGCCGTGTGGGACACTGAAGCTTTCTTT
>once|14|TRBV7-9|TRBJ2-5|.
CASSRVGDWETQYF
TGTGCCAGCAGCCGAGTCGGCGATTGGGAGACCCAGTACTTC
>once|16|TRBV7-9|TRBJ2-7|TRBD1
CASSPDPGQGGYEQYF
TGTGCCAGCAGCCCGGATCCGGGACAGGGGGGGTACGAGCAGTACTTC
>.|14|TRBV4-1|TRBJ2-2|.
CASSQGGIVGELFF
TGCGCCAGCAGCCAAGGAGGGATTGTCGGGGAGCTGTTTTTT
>.|16|TRBV4-1|TRBJ1-3|.
CASSQDARVAGNTIYF
TGCGCCAGCAGCCAAGATGCGAGGGTGGCTGGAAACACCATATATTTT
>.|14|TRBV6-5|TRBJ1-5|.
CASSRGDSNQPQHF
TGTGCCAGCAGTAGAGGGGATAGCAATCAGCCCCAGCATTTT
>.|18|TRBV19|TRBJ2-4|.
CASSTSYGGGVGLNIQYF
TGTGCCAGTAGTACCTCTTATGGAGGGGGTGTTGGGTTAAACATTCAGTACTTC
>.|13|TRBV28|TRBJ2-2|.
CASITGLTGELFF
TGTGCCAGCATTACAGGGTTAACCGGGGAGCTGTTTTTT
>.|15|TRBV5-4|TRBJ2-3|TRBD1
CASSPGQGATDTQYF
TGTGCCAGCAGCCCAGGACAGGGGGCTACAGATACGCAGTATTTT
>once|13|TRBV2|TRBJ2-7|TRBD1
CASSAQGADEQYF
TGTGCCAGCAGTGCCCAGGGGGCCGACGAGCAGTACTTC
>.|13|TRBV13|TRBJ2-7|TRBD1
CASSLRTGDEQYF
TGTGCCAGCAGCTTACGGACAGGGGACGAGCAGTACTTC
>.|17|TRBV7-2|TRBJ1-5|TRBD1
CASSLFPGTGGYQPQHF
TGTGCCAGCAGCTTGTTTCCCGGGACAGGGGGTTATCAGCCCCAGCATTTT
>.|14|TRBV30|TRBJ1-4|.
CAWSVQGINEKLFF
TGTGCCTGGAGTGTACAAGGGATTAATGAAAAACTGTTTTTT
>once|15|TRBV5-1|TRBJ2-7|TRBD1
CASSLAGTGFGEQYF
TGCGCCAGCAGCTTGGCCGGGACAGGGTTCGGCGAGCAGTACTTC
>.|16|TRBV5-1|TRBJ1-1|.
CASSLGLSQLYTEAFF
TGCGCCAGCAGCTTGGGACTTAGCCAGCTGTACACTGAAGCTTTCTTT
>.|15|TRBV7-8|TRBJ2-6|.
CASSLEGLGANVLTF
TGTGCCAGCAGCTTAGAAGGGCTCGGGGCCAACGTCCTGACTTTC
>.|11|TRBV30|TRBJ2-3|.
CAWASTDTQYF
TGTGCCTGGGCCAGCACAGATACGCAGTATTTT
>.|14|TRBV29-1|TRBJ2-1|TRBD2
CSVSLAGGHNEQFF
TGCAGCGTTTCGCTAGCGGGGGGCCACAATGAGCAGTTCTTC
>.|16|TRBV18|TRBJ2-2|.
CASSPSLPSLTGELFF
TGTGCCAGCTCACCAAGTCTTCCAAGTCTCACCGGGGAGCTGTTTTTT